What follows is one TCR beta chain and its context. Participant reports of clinical history set cohort assignment. This sample is drawn from a study of blood T cell repertoires in COVID-19. Germline V gene lookup returns CDR1 SGHTS and CDR2 YDEGEE. Trimming removed 1 base from V and 4 bases from J, with 24 bases in between. The CDR3 totals 19 residues. Using immunoSEQ multiplex PCR, the repertoire was profiled, and TCRdb retains in-frame clones only, with some absent. The table records fewer than 300,000 clones, around 88% of them present only once. The sequenced material came from PBMCs or T cells enriched from blood (not recorded which). The chain joins TRBV5-8 to TRBJ1-5; tentatively, D is TRBD1 (6 bases). This TCR was sampled from a middle-aged woman with acute COVID-19. As DNA, the CDR3 is TGTGCCAGCAGCTTGTTCGCTGGCACAGGGCTCACTCTTAATCAGCCCCAGCATTTT. This translates into CASSLFAGTGLTLNQPQHF. Drawing the rest from reference TRBV5-8 and TRBJ1-5, the complete variable domain is EAGVTQSPTHLIKTRGQQATLRCSPISGHTSVYWYQQALGLGLQFLLWYDEGEERNRGNFPPRFSGRQFPNYSSELNVNALELEDSALYLCASSLFAGTGLTLNQPQHFGDGTRLSIL.